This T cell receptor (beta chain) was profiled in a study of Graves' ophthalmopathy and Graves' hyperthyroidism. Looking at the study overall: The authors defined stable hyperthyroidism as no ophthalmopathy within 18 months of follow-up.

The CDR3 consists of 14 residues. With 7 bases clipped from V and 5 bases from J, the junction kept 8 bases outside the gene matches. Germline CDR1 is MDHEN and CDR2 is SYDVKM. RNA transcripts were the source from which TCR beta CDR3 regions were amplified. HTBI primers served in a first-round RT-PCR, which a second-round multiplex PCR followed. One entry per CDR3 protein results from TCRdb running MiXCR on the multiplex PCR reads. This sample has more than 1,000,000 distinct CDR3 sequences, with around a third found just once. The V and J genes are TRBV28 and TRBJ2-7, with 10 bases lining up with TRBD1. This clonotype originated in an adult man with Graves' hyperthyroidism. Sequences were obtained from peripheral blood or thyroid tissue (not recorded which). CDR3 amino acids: CASKRTTGGDEQYF. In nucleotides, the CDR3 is TGTGCCAGCAAAAGAACGACAGGGGGCGACGAGCAGTACTTC.